This TCR beta chain was identified during a study of T cell responses to AZD1222 COVID-19 vaccine. General observations from the study: The span of vaccine-associated CD4 TCRs extended across spike, with dominance at 160-218 and 743-854. Spike-specific TCR breadth and depth went up after people got two AZD1222 doses. Sampling that yielded the repertoires occurred only after the peak T cell response. Among AZD1222 vaccinees, only six or seven were seropositive at baseline.

Method: immunoSEQ multiplex PCR; TCRdb's copy keeps in-frame clones and lacks some. This table holds about 97,000 clones, 90% to 95% found once. Notes on this clone: Its antigen is unknown.

The starting material was peripheral blood, obtained on day 0 of AZD1222 vaccination. This clonotype originated in an adult in good health.

For the CDR3, the DNA is TGCGCCAGCAGCCAGACTAGCGGGAGGGCCATCACGCAGTATTTT. This encodes CASSQTSGRAITQYF. The genes are TRBV4-1 and TRBJ2-3; 14 bases are a match to TRBD2. Germline loops: CDR1 MGHRA, CDR2 YSYEKL. The CDR3 contains 15 residues. Losses at the gene ends were 3 bases for V and 9 bases for J; bases not matched to a gene: 5.